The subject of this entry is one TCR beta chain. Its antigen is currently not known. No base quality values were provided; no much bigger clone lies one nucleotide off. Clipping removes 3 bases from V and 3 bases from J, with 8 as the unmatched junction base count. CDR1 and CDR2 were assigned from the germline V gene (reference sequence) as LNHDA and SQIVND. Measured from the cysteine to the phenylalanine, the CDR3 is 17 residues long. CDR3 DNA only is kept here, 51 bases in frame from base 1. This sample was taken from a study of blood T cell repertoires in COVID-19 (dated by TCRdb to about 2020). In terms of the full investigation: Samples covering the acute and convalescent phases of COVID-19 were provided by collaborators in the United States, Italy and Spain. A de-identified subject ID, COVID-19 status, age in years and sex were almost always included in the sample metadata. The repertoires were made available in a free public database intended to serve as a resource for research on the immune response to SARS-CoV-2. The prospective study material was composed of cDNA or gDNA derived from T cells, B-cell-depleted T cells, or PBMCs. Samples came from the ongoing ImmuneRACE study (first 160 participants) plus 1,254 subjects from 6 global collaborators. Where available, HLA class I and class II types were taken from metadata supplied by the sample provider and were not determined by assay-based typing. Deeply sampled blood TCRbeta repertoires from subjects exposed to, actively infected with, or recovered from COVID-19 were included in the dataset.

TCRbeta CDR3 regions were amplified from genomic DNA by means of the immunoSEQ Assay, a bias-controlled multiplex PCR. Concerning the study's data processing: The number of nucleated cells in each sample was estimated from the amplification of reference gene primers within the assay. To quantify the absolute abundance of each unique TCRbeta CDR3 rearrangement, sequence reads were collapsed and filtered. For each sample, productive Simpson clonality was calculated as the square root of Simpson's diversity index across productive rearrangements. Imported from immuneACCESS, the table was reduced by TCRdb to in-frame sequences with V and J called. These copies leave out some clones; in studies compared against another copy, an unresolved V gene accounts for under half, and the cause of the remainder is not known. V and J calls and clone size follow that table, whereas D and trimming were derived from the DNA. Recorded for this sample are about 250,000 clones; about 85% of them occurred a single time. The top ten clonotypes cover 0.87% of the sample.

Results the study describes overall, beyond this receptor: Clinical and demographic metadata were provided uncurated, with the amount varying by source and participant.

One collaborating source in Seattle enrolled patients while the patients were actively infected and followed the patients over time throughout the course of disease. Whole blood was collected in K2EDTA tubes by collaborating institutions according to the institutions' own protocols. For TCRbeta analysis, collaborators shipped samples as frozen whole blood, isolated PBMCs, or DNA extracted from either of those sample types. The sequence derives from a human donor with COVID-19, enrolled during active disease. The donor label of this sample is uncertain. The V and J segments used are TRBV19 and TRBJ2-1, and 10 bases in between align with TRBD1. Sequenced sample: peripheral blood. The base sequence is TGTGCCAGTAGTATGAACCCGGGACAGGGGTTCTACAATGAGCAGTTCTTC. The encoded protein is CASSMNPGQGFYNEQFF.